This T cell receptor beta chain was sequenced during a study of regulatory T cells in long-lasting Graves disease. Specified time point: newly diagnosed GD, antithyroid drugs for less than 3 months. RNA extracted from PBMCs served as the sequencing template. The V gene's germline CDR1 is KGHSH and CDR2 LQKENI. Unmatched junction bases numbered 7, after V lost 4 bases and J lost 5 bases. The CDR3 has 14 residues. The authors built TCR beta libraries using iRepertoire HTBI primers and Arm-PCR of CDR3 regions. In the authors' methods: Across all samples, approximately 64 TRBV segments and around 15 TRBJ segments were identified. TCRdb redid the calling of the multiplex PCR reads with MiXCR, one entry per CDR3 protein. These V and J calls originate from TCRdb's pipeline instead of the authors' own analysis. The data contain fewer than 500,000 distinct CDR3 sequences, about 16% of them singletons. This clonotype showed up many times.

The same data also contributed to another study, on T cells in Graves' hyperthyroidism and ophthalmopathy. That paper notes: Graves' hyperthyroidism was deemed stable given no ophthalmopathy progression within 18 months. Appearing also in blood were most of the thyroid clonotypes expanded above 0.001. By a 13 V-J model, ophthalmopathy was set apart from stable hyperthyroidism.

The chain couples TRBV18 to TRBJ2-5; TRBD1 agrees at 7 bases. This receptor was taken from a man between 35 and 55 years old with Graves disease. Sequencing used peripheral blood mononuclear cells (PBMCs), obtained at new diagnosis, from a patient treated with antithyroid drugs. CDR3 in amino acids: CASSLLDRIETQYF. In DNA form, the CDR3 reads TGTGCCAGCTCACTACTGGACAGGATTGAGACCCAGTACTTC.